The T cell receptor beta chain described here comes from a study of shared clonotypes between healthy human individuals. Study results and limitations: Donor scarcity curtailed the genetic and exposure-history diversity represented herein.

For this clone: Its antigen remains unknown.

When replicate PCRs were run on sorted subsets, they used around 200 ng DNA, about 30,000 T cell genomes. Libraries were prepared by immunoSEQ multiplex PCR; TCRdb keeps only in-frame clonotypes and omits some of them. The sample lists about 2.3 million clones, 80% to 95% occurring once. All donors were Caucasian adults living in Nashville, Tennessee. The authors divided CD4+ cells into CD45RA+ naive and CD45RA-negative memory subsets. Germline CDR1 reads SGHVS; CDR2 reads FQNEAQ. The CDR3 is made up of 14 amino acids. V shed 8 bases, J shed 3 bases, and the junction held 9 bases outside the gene matches.

The sequenced sample consisted of naive CD4+ T cells from PBMCs. Subset given: CD45RA+ positively selected. The chain employs TRBV7-8 and TRBJ1-1; 7 bases line up with TRBD1. The TCR was taken from a man between 18 and 29 years old in good health. Some clones in this sample may be carry-over from other donors' samples. The CDR3 region is CASEAQGGHTEAFF. The CDR3 DNA reads as TGTGCCAGCGAGGCCCAGGGGGGACACACTGAAGCTTTCTTT.